This TCR beta chain comes out of a study of response to subunit inactivated influenza vaccine (dated by TCRdb to the late 2010s). General notes on the study: Deep quantitative profiling of the T cell receptor repertoire was used in the study to follow responses to a trivalent subunit inactivated influenza vaccine. Summary of the overall study and its limitations: It was suggested by the authors that each seasonal influenza vaccination may recruit only a limited number of new T cells.

To prepare the library, RT-PCR was applied. These reads were obtained on an Illumina HiSeq 2500. TCRdb reprocessing: public reads trimmed at Q25 with fastp, clones called with MiXCR, in-frame beta chains kept. All rows with the same CDR3 protein become a single entry with the most common DNA and genes. This sample comprises hundreds of thousands of distinct CDR3 sequences, 15% to 17% of them detected only once. Roughly 12% of the sample goes to the ten largest clones. This clonotype was counted between two and nine times. The clone's antigen remains unknown. No base quality values were provided; no much bigger clone lies one nucleotide off. V is cut by 2 bases and J by 6 bases, and the space between the germline ends is 11 bases. The CDR3 spans 13 residues, from the cysteine through the phenylalanine. The only DNA kept is the CDR3, 39 bases in frame from the first base. The germline V gene (reference sequence) provides CDR1 DFQATT and CDR2 SNEGSKA.

The chain uses TRBV20-1 and TRBJ1-5; no D segment can be confidently identified. The source material was PBMCs from blood, sampled 12 days after vaccination. This TCR was recovered from a man aged 50 to 60 who received an inactivated influenza vaccine. Donor details come from another sample of the same person, matched by shared clones. The DNA is TGCAGTGCTAGAAACCGGAGTTTTCAGCCCCAGCATTTT. Its translation reads: CSARNRSFQPQHF.